The 27 T cell receptor beta chains reported below all come from one sample, sequenced in a study of T-cell memory formation after mild COVID-19. Using its own MiXCR run on the 5' RACE reads, TCRdb lists one record per CDR3 protein. This table holds around 400,000 distinct CDR3 sequences, 24% found once. The sample taken for sequencing was PBMCs or a T cell subset sorted from them (not recorded which). Source of these receptors: an adult woman who had mild COVID-19 (a few samples of this study predate the infection). Cell type and time point are not known.

This chain uses TRBV20-1 with TRBJ2-7, with D tentatively TRBD2 (5 bases). The germline V and J ends were trimmed by 2 bases and 0 bases, with 8 bases remaining between them. Germline loops: CDR1 DFQATT, CDR2 SNEGSKA (reference sequence). This CDR3 spans 13 amino acids. CDR3 residues: CSARTAGSYEQYF. CDR3 DNA sequence: TGCAGTGCTAGAACGGCGGGCTCCTACGAGCAGTACTTC.

The rearrangement links TRBV20-1 to TRBJ2-1, with 7 nucleotides matching TRBD2. This CDR3 region has 15 residues. Germline CDR1 DFQATT, CDR2 SNEGSKA (reference sequence). Unmatched junction bases numbered 12, after V lost 0 bases and J lost 10 bases. The CDR3 loop reads CSAREGGVAMKEQFF. As DNA, the CDR3 is TGCAGTGCTAGAGAGGGGGGGGTAGCGATGAAGGAGCAGTTCTTC.

The rearrangement uses TRBV7-2 and TRBJ2-7; D unclear. The V gene's germline CDR1 is SGHTA and CDR2 FQGNSA. V was clipped by 1 base and J by 2 bases, with 9 bases between them. CDR3 size: 14 residues. The CDR3 sequence: CASSLGLTTYEQYF. CDR3 in DNA: TGTGCCAGCAGCTTAGGGCTAACTACCTACGAGCAGTACTTC. Full variable domain (missing parts from reference TRBV7-2 and TRBJ2-7): GAGVSQSPSNKVTEKGKDVELRCDPISGHTALYWYRQSLGQGLEFLIYFQGNSAPDKSGLPSDRFSAERTGGSVSTLTIQRTQQEDSAVYLCASSLGLTTYEQYFGPGTRLTVT.

The gene calls are TRBV9 and TRBJ2-1; D might be TRBD1 (5 bases). V was pared by 4 bases and J by 2 bases, with 13 bases between. The CDR3 loop spans 15 amino acids. Per the germline V gene, CDR1 is SGDLS and CDR2 is YYNGEE. The chain's CDR3 is CASSPYAGTYNEQFF. In nucleotides, the CDR3 is TGTGCCAGCAGCCCTTATGCAGGGACCTACAATGAGCAGTTCTTC.

This chain connects TRBV4-1 to TRBJ2-5; 12 bases are a match to TRBD2. The germline gives CDR1 MGHRA, CDR2 YSYEKL. With 0 bases clipped from V and 2 bases from J, the junction kept 4 bases outside the gene matches. CDR3 length: 17 amino acids. In nucleotides, the CDR3 is TGCGCCAGCAGCCAAGAGGCTAGCGGGGGGGGTCAAGAGACCCAGTACTTC. As protein: CASSQEASGGGQETQYF.

This clonotype was recorded at least ten times. The chain has TRBV11-3 and TRBJ2-4; 8 bases are a match to TRBD2. The V gene end was trimmed by 1 base and the J gene end by 1 base; junction bases not matched to a gene: 18. The CDR3 covers 21 residues. CDR1 and CDR2 (germline): SGHNT, YENEEA. The DNA for the CDR3 is TGTGCCAGCAGCTTAGGAGGTAGCGGGATCGGGCTGGGGGCGGCCAAAAACATTCAGTACTTC. It is translated as CASSLGGSGIGLGAAKNIQYF.

This clonotype came up a few times. V gene TRBV11-3 combines with J gene TRBJ1-1; no definite D call. CDR3 length equals 14 residues. Germline V lookup: CDR1 SGHNT, CDR2 YENEEA. With 4 bases removed from V and 5 bases from J, the gap between germline ends came to 14 bases. The CDR3 bases are TGTGCCAGCAGCTCGTACAGCGCGGGGACTGAAGCTTTCTTT. Translating gives CASSSYSAGTEAFF.

The chain recombines TRBV18 with TRBJ1-1, with D unresolved. V was cut by 0 bases and J by 5 bases, with 10 bases left in between. The CDR3 covers 14 residues. Looked up from germline, CDR1 is KGHSH and CDR2 is LQKENI. As DNA, the CDR3 is TGTGCCAGCTCACCACCGGGAGTTGGAACTGAAGCTTTCTTT. Translation gives CASSPPGVGTEAFF.

This clonotype came up a few times. The CDR3 coding sequence is TGTGCCAGCAGCTCAGCTAGCGGGGGGGCATTCGGAGAGACCCAGTACTTC. Translated, it gives CASSSASGGAFGETQYF. V gene TRBV7-9 combines with J gene TRBJ2-5; TRBD2 aligns across 12 bases. Germline V gene data show CDR1 as SEHNR and CDR2 as FQNEAQ (reference sequence). V shed 4 bases, J shed 4 bases, and the junction held 10 bases outside the gene matches. The CDR3 contains 17 residues. Drawing the rest from reference TRBV7-9 and TRBJ2-5, the complete variable domain is DTGVSQNPRHKITKRGQNVTFRCDPISEHNRLYWYRQTLGQGPEFLTYFQNEAQLEKSRLLSDRFSAERPKGSFSTLEIQRTEQGDSAMYLCASSSASGGAFGETQYFGPGTRLLVL.

The rearrangement uses TRBV12-3 or TRBV12-4 and TRBJ1-5; TRBD1 aligns across 8 bases. The V segment lost 6 bases and the J segment 4 bases; nucleotides outside the gene matches: 8. CDR3 length: 15 residues. This CDR3 is CASRVQDRVNQPQHF. CDR3 in DNA: TGTGCCAGCAGAGTTCAGGACAGGGTTAATCAGCCCCAGCATTTT.

This clonotype showed up just a few times. The chain couples TRBV5-6 to TRBJ1-1; TRBD1 is a possible D gene (6 bases). Germline V gene lookup returns CDR1 SGHDT and CDR2 YYEEEE. The CDR3 length is 15 residues. V lost 0 bases to trimming and J lost 1 base, with 10 bases between them. CDR3 residues: CASSLDPGENTEAFF. In nucleotides, the CDR3 is TGTGCCAGCAGCTTGGACCCAGGGGAGAACACTGAAGCTTTCTTT.

The gene calls are TRBV24-1 and TRBJ1-5; tentative D call: TRBD1 (6 bases). Germline V gives CDR1 KGHDR, CDR2 SFDVKD. V lost 3 bases, J lost 16 bases, and 15 bases lay in between. The CDR3 contains 12 residues. The CDR3 bases are TGTGCCACCAGTGATCCCGGGACACCTTCCCATTTT. Protein sequence: CATSDPGTPSHF.

The chain employs TRBV29-1 and TRBJ2-7; TRBD2 agrees at 7 bases. Trimming cost V 4 bases and J 0 bases; bases outside gene matches: 9. Germline CDR1 and CDR2: SQVTM and ANQGSEA. CDR3 length: 15 residues. The DNA of the CDR3 is TGCAGCGTTGGGGGGGGACTTCCCCCCTCCTACGAGCAGTACTTC. Translating gives CSVGGGLPPSYEQYF.

This clonotype has a handful of counts. The chain is built from TRBV7-8 and TRBJ2-5; weak D call: TRBD1 (6 bases). Germline V gene data show CDR1 as SGHVS and CDR2 as FQNEAQ. The CDR3 covers 14 residues. V lost 5 bases and J 1 base, leaving 11 bases between the germline ends. The CDR3 loop is CASSLDSLQETQYF. The CDR3 bases are TGTGCCAGCAGCCTGGACAGCCTCCAAGAGACCCAGTACTTC.

In this sample, this clonotype turned up a few times. This chain links TRBV19 with TRBJ2-3; 10 bases fit TRBD2. Germline-derived CDR1 and CDR2 are LNHDA and SQIVND (reference sequence). V gave up 7 bases and J gave up 4 bases; unmatched junction bases: 14. This CDR3 is 17 amino acids long. CDR3 amino acids: CASMKFQREGIPDTQYF. For the CDR3, the DNA is TGTGCCAGTATGAAGTTTCAGCGGGAGGGTATCCCAGATACGCAGTATTTT. The whole variable domain, filled in from reference TRBV19 and TRBJ2-3, reads DGGITQSPKYLFRKEGQNVTLSCEQNLNHDAMYWYRQDPGQGLRLIYYSQIVNDFQKGDIAEGYSVSREKKESFPLTVTSAQKNPTAFYLCASMKFQREGIPDTQYFGPGTRLTVL.

This clonotype was detected a few times. The genes are TRBV12-3 or TRBV12-4 and TRBJ2-1; no definite D call. CDR3 length equals 12 residues. With 5 bases removed from V and 10 bases from J, the gap between germline ends came to 12 bases. The CDR3 sequence is CASSPRVGEQFF. For the CDR3, the DNA is TGTGCCAGCAGTCCAAGAGTGGGCGAGCAGTTCTTC.

The chain carries TRBV12-3 or TRBV12-4 and TRBJ1-5; 8 positions agree with TRBD1. V was pared by 7 bases and J by 6 bases, with 11 bases of the junction left unmatched. This CDR3 comprises 15 residues. CDR3 protein: CASTTGQAGSQPQHF. For the CDR3, the DNA is TGTGCCAGCACCACGGGACAGGCCGGGAGTCAGCCCCAGCATTTT.

The chain couples TRBV2 to TRBJ2-3; 10 bases match TRBD2. Trimming removed 3 bases from V and 4 bases from J; junction bases left unmatched: 4. This CDR3 spans 15 amino acids. In germline, CDR1 is SNHLY, CDR2 FYNNEI. CDR3 nucleotide sequence: TGTGCCAGCAGTGAGCAGCTAGCGGGAGCAGATACGCAGTATTTT. Translated: CASSEQLAGADTQYF. Variable domain in full (rest from reference TRBV2 and TRBJ2-3): EPEVTQTPSHQVTQMGQEVILRCVPISNHLYFYWYRQILGQKVEFLVSFYNNEISEKSEIFDDQFSVERPDGSNFTLKIRSTKLEDSAMYFCASSEQLAGADTQYFGPGTRLTVL.

This clonotype was observed a few times. The gene calls are TRBV7-2 and TRBJ2-3; D uncertain. Germline V gene sequence: CDR1 SGHTA, CDR2 FQGNSA. The CDR3 is 14 amino acids. V dropped 1 base and J dropped 2 bases, with 7 bases sitting between them. CDR3 sequence: CASSLGKITDTQYF. The CDR3 region has the DNA TGTGCCAGCAGCTTAGGAAAGATCACAGATACGCAGTATTTT.

This sequence joins TRBV5-1 and TRBJ2-1; D unclear. Trimming took 1 base from V and 2 from J, leaving 13 bases between them. Germline CDR1 reads SGHRS; CDR2 reads YFSETQ. This CDR3 spans 16 amino acids. CDR3 region: CASSLSEMGTYNEQFF. In DNA, the CDR3 is TGCGCCAGCAGCTTGTCCGAGATGGGAACCTACAATGAGCAGTTCTTC.

The CDR3 here is CASSSENLGRYEQYF. The CDR3 DNA reads TGTGCCAGCAGTTCCGAAAATTTAGGCCGTTACGAGCAGTACTTC. The V call is TRBV12-3 or TRBV12-4, the J call TRBJ2-7; no clear D. This CDR3 comprises 15 residues. V gave up 4 bases and J gave up 4 bases, with 17 bases separating them.

This clonotype was recorded a few times. The chain has TRBV20-1 and TRBJ2-1; 15 bases are a match to TRBD2. The germline CDR1 and CDR2 sequences are DFQATT and SNEGSKA (reference sequence). Unmatched junction bases numbered 7, after V lost 5 bases and J lost 8 bases. The CDR3 extends over 15 amino acids. In nucleotides, the CDR3 is TGCAGTGCTTACGGGACTAGCGGGGGGTTCGATGAGCAGTTCTTC. The encoded protein is CSAYGTSGGFDEQFF.

The CDR3 DNA is TGCAGCGTTGAAGATTCCGGGGCGAGCACAGATACGCAGTATTTT. Protein: CSVEDSGASTDTQYF. This chain joins TRBV29-1 and TRBJ2-3; tentatively, D is TRBD1 or TRBD2 (5 bases each). The V end was cut by 0 bases, the J end by 0 bases, with 10 bases between. This CDR3 contains 15 residues. Germline CDR1 reads SQVTM; CDR2 reads ANQGSEA.

The rearrangement uses TRBV4-2 and TRBJ2-4; TRBD2 might be the D (5 bases). Germline values: CDR1 LGHNA, CDR2 YNFKEQ. The V end lost 1 base, the J end lost 0 bases, and 7 bases lay between the germline ends. This CDR3 region has 15 residues. CDR3 in DNA: TGTGCCAGCAGCCAAGTGAGGGTAGCCAAAAACATTCAGTACTTC. This codes for CASSQVRVAKNIQYF.

The sample holds a few counts of this clonotype. The chain links TRBV7-2 to TRBJ2-7; D is perhaps TRBD2 (6 bases). CDR3 length equals 14 residues. Germline CDR1 is SGHTA and CDR2 is FQGNSA. V lost 3 bases and J lost 6, with 15 bases in between. Here the CDR3 reads CASSFRDFIGEQYF. The CDR3 DNA sequence: TGTGCCAGCAGCTTCCGGGACTTTATAGGCGAGCAGTACTTC.

The chain is built from TRBV20-1 and TRBJ1-2, with D perhaps matching TRBD1 (6 bases). The CDR3 has 14 amino acids. V shed 6 bases and J shed 4 bases, with 18 bases lying between them. CDR1 is DFQATT, CDR2 SNEGSKA, per germline (reference sequence). CDR3 nucleotide sequence: TGCAGTGCCTCTACCGGGACAAACGGCTATGGCTACACCTTC. This codes for CSASTGTNGYGYTF.

This clonotype was detected a few times. V is TRBV9 and J is TRBJ2-1, with D perhaps matching TRBD1 (6 bases). Germline values: CDR1 SGDLS, CDR2 YYNGEE. The CDR3 runs 14 residues. The V and J ends lost 0 bases and 6 bases respectively, with 10 bases between them. The CDR3 nucleotides are TGTGCCAGCAGCGTAGGGGGGCGCGGCAATGAGCAGTTCTTC. As protein: CASSVGGRGNEQFF.